Sequencing of this T cell receptor beta chain was carried out in a study of T cell changes during pregnancy in multiple sclerosis. Generated by immunoSEQ multiplex PCR, the TCRdb table keeps only in-frame clones and is missing some. Among 41,000 or so clones, about 88% were seen once, and the ten largest hold more than 0.6%. The TCR comes from a female donor with multiple sclerosis, enrolled in a pregnancy study. The starting material was CD4+ T cells from peripheral blood mononuclear cells, obtained in the first trimester of pregnancy.

CDR3 in amino acids: CASSLSIAGSSYNEQFF. The DNA of the CDR3 is TGTGCCAGCAGCTTAAGTATCGCGGGGAGCTCCTACAATGAGCAGTTCTTC. The V and J genes are TRBV7-6 and TRBJ2-1, with D possibly being TRBD2 (6 bases). V shed 2 bases and J shed 0 bases, with 14 bases lying between them. The CDR3 is 17 amino acids. CDR1 and CDR2 from the germline V gene are SGHVS and FNYEAQ.